What follows is one TCR beta chain and its context. Its antigen is undetermined. Method: immunoSEQ multiplex PCR; TCRdb's copy keeps in-frame clones and lacks some. The sample yields more than 35,000 clones, about 88% seen once. This sample was included in a study of OX40 agonist ivuxolimab in advanced cancers. As for the study in general: Patients with prior anti-PD-1, anti-PD-L1 or anti-CTLA-4 therapy were eligible; approximately 40% had some. Three patients showed partial responses: one hepatocellular carcinoma and two cutaneous melanoma cases. General study points: CD4+ and CD8+ blood T cells expanded clonally by week 6 at 0.1 to 3.0 mg/kg.

Patients who had autoimmune disease history or got systemic immunosuppression were left out. Per the germline V gene, CDR1 is SNHLY and CDR2 is FYNNEI. Trimming pared 4 bases from V and 2 bases from J, leaving 9 bases between. CDR3 length: 13 amino acids. The starting material was CD4+ or CD8+ T cells sorted from blood, obtained in a trial of the OX40 agonist ivuxolimab. The rearrangement uses TRBV2 and TRBJ2-7; either TRBD1 or TRBD2 may fit D (6 bases each). The origin of this receptor is an adult with an advanced solid tumor such as melanoma, head and neck, liver or kidney cancer. CDR3 nucleotide sequence: TGTGCCAGCAGTGTGCGGGACACCTACGAGCAGTACTTC. Protein product: CASSVRDTYEQYF.